These 25 T cell receptor beta chains originate from one sample sequenced in a study of identical twins. TCRdb fed the 5' RACE reads into MiXCR, producing one record per CDR3 protein. The sample shows about 530,000 distinct CDR3 sequences, 20% to 25% of them seen only once. These data are also associated with another study on yellow fever vaccine responses in identical twins.

Sequenced: CD4+ T cells sorted from blood. The receptors originated from a woman in her late teens or twenties in good health.

The chain recombines TRBV7-9 with TRBJ2-3; a weak D match, TRBD2 (6 bases). V gave up 3 bases and J gave up 1 base, with 11 bases separating them. From germline, CDR1 is SEHNR and CDR2 FQNEAQ (reference sequence). The CDR3 is made up of 15 amino acids. CDR3 bases: TGTGCCAGCAGCTTGGTACAGCGGGGCACAGATACGCAGTATTTT. Translating gives CASSLVQRGTDTQYF.

The rearrangement joins TRBV12-3 or TRBV12-4 to TRBJ1-5; no clear D. This CDR3 is 12 amino acids long. With 6 bases removed from V and 1 base from J, the gap between germline ends came to 4 bases. Written as DNA, the CDR3 is TGTGCCAGCAGGAAGAGCAATCAGCCCCAGCATTTT. As protein: CASRKSNQPQHF.

This clonotype was observed a handful of times. The rearrangement uses TRBV7-8 and TRBJ2-7; no clear D gene. The CDR3 totals 15 residues. In germline, CDR1 is SGHVS, CDR2 FQNEAQ. V was pared by 5 bases and J by 0 bases, with 14 bases between. DNA for the CDR3: TGTGCCAGCAGCCCCGGGTTTTCCAGCTCCTACGAGCAGTACTTC. Translation gives CASSPGFSSSYEQYF.

This chain links TRBV12-3 or TRBV12-4 with TRBJ2-6; 7 bases agree with TRBD1. The junction had 10 bases not matched to a gene; V was cut back by 2 bases and J by 0 bases. This CDR3 is 19 amino acids long. Here the CDR3 reads CASSLRLRGFASGANVLTF. The CDR3 nucleotides read TGTGCCAGCAGTTTACGCCTCAGGGGGTTTGCCTCTGGGGCCAACGTCCTGACTTTC.

This clonotype appeared a few times. The V call is TRBV27, the J call TRBJ1-2, with D uncertain. V gave up 8 bases and J gave up 8 bases, with 18 bases separating them. From germline, CDR1 is MNHEY and CDR2 SMNVEV (reference sequence). This CDR3 comprises 13 residues. The CDR3 nucleotides read TGTGCCAGCTCGGCCGCGGGGTTAGGCGGCTACACCTTC. This translates into CASSAAGLGGYTF.

This clonotype was recorded only once. This rearrangement joins TRBV11-3 to TRBJ1-1; 7 bases map to TRBD1. Germline V CDR1 and CDR2: SGHNT, YENEEA. This CDR3 is 15 amino acids long. V was pared by 1 base and J by 1 base, with 3 bases of the junction left unmatched. The CDR3 DNA reads as TGTGCCAGCAGCTTAGGGGCAGGGGGGAACACTGAAGCTTTCTTT. Protein product: CASSLGAGGNTEAFF.

This chain joins TRBV28 and TRBJ2-3; TRBD1 is a possible D gene (6 bases). CDR1 and CDR2 (germline): MDHEN, SYDVKM. Trimming took 0 bases from V and 3 from J, leaving 10 bases between them. CDR3 length: 15 amino acids. This CDR3 reads CASSLWGAGTDTQYF. As DNA, the CDR3 is TGTGCCAGCAGTTTATGGGGGGCAGGGACAGATACGCAGTATTTT.

The V gene is TRBV18, the J gene TRBJ2-1; D possibly corresponds to TRBD2 (5 bases). Germline V gives CDR1 KGHSH, CDR2 LQKENI. This CDR3 has 16 amino acids. Trimming removed 0 bases from V and 4 bases from J, with 13 bases in between. Here the CDR3 DNA reads TGTGCCAGCTCACCACCCAGTAGCGCCCAATACAATGAGCAGTTCTTC. This codes for CASSPPSSAQYNEQFF.

The gene calls are TRBV5-3 and TRBJ2-1; D is possibly TRBD1 (6 bases). TRBV5-3 is assigned to the ORF class and has an uncertain function. Trimming stripped 1 base from V and 6 bases from J, with 17 bases between. The CDR3 runs 16 residues. CDR3 in DNA: TGTGCCAGAAGCTTGTTCACGACAGGACCTGTCAATGAGCAGTTCTTC. This encodes CARSLFTTGPVNEQFF.

This clonotype was counted a few times. This chain links TRBV11-2 with TRBJ2-1; D possibly matches TRBD1 or TRBD2 (5 bases each). The V and J ends lost 7 bases and 9 bases respectively, with 16 bases between them. Germline values: CDR1 SGHAT, CDR2 FQNNGV. The CDR3 is 13 residues long. The CDR3 DNA reads TGTGCCAGCACCCTCGGGGCTAGTGGTGAGCAGTTCTTC. It encodes CASTLGASGEQFF.

The V and J genes are TRBV29-1 and TRBJ1-6; 8 positions match TRBD1. The junction had 5 bases not matched to a gene; V was cut back by 5 bases and J by 5 bases. There are 14 residues in the CDR3. Germline CDR1 SQVTM, CDR2 ANQGSEA. The chain's CDR3 is CSVPGQGDNSPLHF. Written as DNA, the CDR3 is TGCAGCGTTCCAGGACAGGGAGATAATTCACCCCTCCACTTT.

The genes are TRBV20-1 and TRBJ2-2; 13 bases fit TRBD2. Germline CDR1 and CDR2: DFQATT and SNEGSKA (reference sequence). The CDR3 is 19 residues long. After removal of 0 bases from V and 1 base from J, the junction contained 8 bases not matched to a gene. The CDR3 sequence is CSARDGTSGIGRNTGELFF. The CDR3 DNA follows: TGCAGTGCTAGAGATGGGACTAGCGGGATTGGCAGGAACACCGGGGAGCTGTTTTTT.

V gene TRBV20-1 combines with J gene TRBJ2-3; 12 nucleotides agree with TRBD2. Germline V CDR1 and CDR2: DFQATT, SNEGSKA (reference sequence). The CDR3 is 15 amino acids. With V trimmed by 0 bases and J by 4 bases, 2 bases remained unmatched. CDR3 sequence (DNA): TGCAGTGCTAGAGATTCTAGCGGGAGGGCAGATACGCAGTATTTT. This codes for CSARDSSGRADTQYF.

The CDR3 loop is CASSQDRLLAGDRDTQYF. CDR3 in DNA: TGTGCCAGCAGCCAAGATAGGTTACTAGCGGGGGACCGAGATACGCAGTATTTT. The chain joins TRBV3-1 to TRBJ2-3; 11 bases match TRBD2. V shed 0 bases, J shed 5 bases, and the junction held 10 bases outside the gene matches. Germline V gene sequence: CDR1 LGHDT, CDR2 YNNKEL (reference sequence). This CDR3 is built from 18 residues.

The gene calls are TRBV18 and TRBJ2-5; D is undetermined. The CDR3 runs to 12 residues. Trimming removed 6 bases at V and 5 bases at J, with 10 bases between. Germline V gives CDR1 KGHSH, CDR2 LQKENI. This CDR3 reads CASSQSPETQYF. The CDR3, as DNA: TGTGCCAGCTCCCAAAGCCCGGAGACCCAGTACTTC.

J is TRBJ2-5 and V is TRBV4-1; D unresolved. The CDR3 is 17 amino acids. Germline V gene lookup returns CDR1 MGHRA and CDR2 YSYEKL. Trimming took off 0 bases at V and 2 bases at J, with 16 bases between the two ends. Written as DNA, the CDR3 is TGCGCCAGCAGCCAAGATTGGGCTTCCCCCCCACAAGAGACCCAGTACTTC. It specifies CASSQDWASPPQETQYF.

This clonotype was recorded a few times. The chain has TRBV7-9 and TRBJ2-1; 7 bases align to TRBD2. V lost 5 bases to trimming and J lost 4 bases; unmatched junction nucleotides: 8. CDR3 length: 15 amino acids. Per germline, CDR1 SEHNR and CDR2 FQNEAQ (reference sequence). The CDR3 reads CASSRGGARYNEQFF. CDR3 sequence (DNA): TGTGCCAGCAGCCGGGGAGGGGCCCGATACAATGAGCAGTTCTTC. The entire variable domain, with the rest obtained from reference TRBV7-9 and TRBJ2-1, is as follows: DTGVSQNPRHKITKRGQNVTFRCDPISEHNRLYWYRQTLGQGPEFLTYFQNEAQLEKSRLLSDRFSAERPKGSFSTLEIQRTEQGDSAMYLCASSRGGARYNEQFFGPGTRLTVL.

The table lists this clonotype with a few counts. The genes are TRBV11-2 and TRBJ2-1, with D perhaps TRBD2 (5 bases). The CDR3 has 15 residues. V was cut by 6 bases and J by 7 bases, with 19 bases left in between. Germline V gives CDR1 SGHAT, CDR2 FQNNGV. CDR3 DNA: TGTGCCAGCAGACGAATCGGCGGGTACGTAAATGAGCAGTTCTTC. This gives the protein CASRRIGGYVNEQFF.

This clonotype was observed a few times. The J gene is TRBJ2-7, the V gene TRBV19; TRBD2 aligns across 13 bases. The CDR3 consists of 17 residues. Germline CDR1 is LNHDA and CDR2 is SQIVND (reference sequence). The V and J ends lost 3 bases and 5 bases, in that order; junction bases with no gene match: 10. The CDR3 reads CASSIPGLAGKKDEQYF. The CDR3 nucleotides read TGTGCCAGTAGTATCCCGGGACTAGCGGGAAAGAAGGACGAGCAGTACTTC.

This clonotype was seen a handful of times. V and J are TRBV10-3 and TRBJ2-5, with 7 bases that match TRBD1. Germline V gives CDR1 ENHRY, CDR2 SYGVKD. V lost 2 bases and J lost 5; bases outside the gene matches: 8. This CDR3 is built from 15 residues. This chain's CDR3 is CAISELNRGWETQYF. The CDR3 bases are TGTGCCATCAGTGAGCTAAACAGGGGATGGGAGACCCAGTACTTC.

The chain links TRBV12-3 or TRBV12-4 to TRBJ1-3; no definite D call. V was clipped by 6 bases and J by 2 bases, with 14 bases between them. This CDR3 comprises 15 residues. The CDR3 sequence is CASSPGPGAGNTIYF. The CDR3 nucleotides read TGTGCCAGCAGCCCGGGCCCGGGCGCTGGAAACACCATATATTTT.

This clonotype has more than one count but fewer than ten. The chain recombines TRBV7-9 with TRBJ2-5; 10 bases fit TRBD2. The germline CDR1 and CDR2 sequences are SEHNR and FQNEAQ (reference sequence). The V gene end was trimmed by 5 bases and the J gene end by 5 bases; junction bases not matched to a gene: 14. The CDR3 length is 17 residues. In nucleotides, the CDR3 is TGTGCCAGCAGCCGTCCGACTAGCGGGTCCCGTAAGGAGACCCAGTACTTC. As protein: CASSRPTSGSRKETQYF. Full variable domain (remainder filled in from reference TRBV7-9 and TRBJ2-5): DTGVSQNPRHKITKRGQNVTFRCDPISEHNRLYWYRQTLGQGPEFLTYFQNEAQLEKSRLLSDRFSAERPKGSFSTLEIQRTEQGDSAMYLCASSRPTSGSRKETQYFGPGTRLLVL.

The chain recombines TRBV4-1 with TRBJ2-7, with 9 bases aligning to TRBD2. This CDR3 comprises 15 residues. Germline values: CDR1 MGHRA, CDR2 YSYEKL. Trimming cost V 5 bases and J 4 bases; bases outside gene matches: 9. CDR3 in amino acids: CASSSVLAGVYEQYF. For the CDR3, the DNA is TGCGCCAGCAGCTCCGTCTTAGCGGGAGTATACGAGCAGTACTTC.

The V gene is TRBV3-1, the J gene TRBJ1-3; tentative D call: TRBD1 (5 bases). V dropped 4 bases and J dropped 0 bases, with 10 bases sitting between them. The CDR3 runs to 15 residues. In germline, CDR1 is LGHDT, CDR2 YNNKEL (reference sequence). CDR3: CASSLTTASGNTIYF. Written as DNA, the CDR3 is TGTGCCAGCAGCCTCACGACAGCCTCTGGAAACACCATATATTTT. Full variable domain (remainder filled in from reference TRBV3-1 and TRBJ1-3): DTAVSQTPKYLVTQMGNDKSIKCEQNLGHDTMYWYKQDSKKFLKIMFSYNNKELIINETVPNRFSPKSPDKAHLNLHINSLELGDSAVYFCASSLTTASGNTIYFGEGSWLTVV.

This clonotype has just a few counts. The rearrangement joins TRBV12-3 or TRBV12-4 to TRBJ1-2, with D unclear. V was cut by 1 base and J by 8 bases, with 23 bases left in between. This CDR3 is built from 17 residues. Written as DNA, the CDR3 is TGTGCCAGCAGTTTAGGGATGTTAACAGACCTCTCGGGAGGCTACACCTTC. Protein product: CASSLGMLTDLSGGYTF.